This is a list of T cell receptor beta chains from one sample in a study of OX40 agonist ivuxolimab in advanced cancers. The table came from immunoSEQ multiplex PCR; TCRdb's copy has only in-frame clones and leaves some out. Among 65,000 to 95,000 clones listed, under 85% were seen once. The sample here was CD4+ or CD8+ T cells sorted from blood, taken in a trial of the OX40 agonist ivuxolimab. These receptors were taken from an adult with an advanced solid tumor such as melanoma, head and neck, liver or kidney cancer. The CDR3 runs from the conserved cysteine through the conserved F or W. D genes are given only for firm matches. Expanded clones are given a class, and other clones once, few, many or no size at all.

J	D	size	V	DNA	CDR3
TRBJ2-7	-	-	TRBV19	TGTGCCAGTAGTATAGATCTCAGCGGTAGCTCCTACGAGCAGTACTTC	CASSIDLSGSSYEQYF
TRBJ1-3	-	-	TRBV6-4	TGTGCCAGCAGCCGCCGGAGGTTCTCTGGAAACACCATATATTTT	CASSRRRFSGNTIYF
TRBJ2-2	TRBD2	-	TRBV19	TGTGCCAGTAGATTGACCGCGGGGGCCGGGGAGCTGTTTTTT	CASRLTAGAGELFF
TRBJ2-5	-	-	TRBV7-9	TGTGCCAGCAGCTTAGGGGACTCCACTCAGTACTTC	CASSLGDSTQYF
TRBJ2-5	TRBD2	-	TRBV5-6	TGTGCCAGCAGCTTGATCGGCGGGAGGGTCCAAGAGACCCAGTACTTC	CASSLIGGRVQETQYF
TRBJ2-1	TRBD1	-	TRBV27	TGTGCCAGCAGTTCCCTGGGACAGGGAAGTTACAATGAGCAGTTCTTC	CASSSLGQGSYNEQFF
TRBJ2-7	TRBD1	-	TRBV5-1	TGCGCCAGCAGCATCACAGGGGCTCCACACTACGAGCAGTACTTC	CASSITGAPHYEQYF
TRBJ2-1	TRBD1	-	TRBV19	TGTGCCAGTAGTGCTCAAGGGGGCGGGTTTGGCTACAATGAGCAGTTCTTC	CASSAQGGGFGYNEQFF
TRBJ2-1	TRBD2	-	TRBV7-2	TGTGCCAGCAGCCGTACTAGCGGCTCCTACAATGAGCAGTTCTTC	CASSRTSGSYNEQFF
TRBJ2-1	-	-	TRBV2	TGTGCCAGTAAAGCGACTTCCTCCTACAATGAGCAGTTCTTC	CASKATSSYNEQFF
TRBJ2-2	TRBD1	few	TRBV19	TGTGCCAGTAGTGCGAGGAAGGGGGCCGTGAGCTGGCGGGTTCACACCGGGGAGCTGTTTTTT	CASSARKGAVSWRVHTGELFF
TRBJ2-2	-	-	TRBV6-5	TGTGCCAGCAAAGAAACGAACACCGGGGAGCTGTTTTTT	CASKETNTGELFF
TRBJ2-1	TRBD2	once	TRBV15	TGTGCCACCAGCAGAGACGGGATTATAGCGGGAGAGGGGAGTGAGCAGTTCTTC	CATSRDGIIAGEGSEQFF
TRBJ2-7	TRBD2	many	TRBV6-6	TGTGCCAGCAGGCGGGGGGGAGGGCTAGTAGAAGCGCAGTGGTTC	CASRRGGGLVEAQWF
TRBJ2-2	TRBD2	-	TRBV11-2	TGTGCCAGCAGCTTAGGGGTAGCGGGGCTCACCGGGGAGCTGTTTTTT	CASSLGVAGLTGELFF
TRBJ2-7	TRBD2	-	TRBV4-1	TGCGCCAGCAGCTCACTAGCGGGAGCAGTCTACGAGCAGTACTTC	CASSSLAGAVYEQYF
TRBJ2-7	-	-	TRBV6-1	TGTGCCAGCAGTGAATGGGGAGGAGGGACAGAGCAGTACTTC	CASSEWGGGTEQYF
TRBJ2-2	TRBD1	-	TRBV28	TGTGCCAGCAGTTCACAGGGGGCGAGTAAGACCGGGGAGCTGTTTTTT	CASSSQGASKTGELFF
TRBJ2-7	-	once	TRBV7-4	TGTGCCAGCAGCCCCCCCCCGTGGGGGTTCTCCTACGAGCAGTACTTC	CASSPPPWGFSYEQYF
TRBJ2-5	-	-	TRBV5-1	TGCGCCAGCAGCCAGGACTGGGGCCAAGAGACCCAGTACTTC	CASSQDWGQETQYF
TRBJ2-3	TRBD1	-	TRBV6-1	TGTGCCAGCAGTCAGGACAGGGGGGGGGCAGATACGCAGTATTTT	CASSQDRGGADTQYF
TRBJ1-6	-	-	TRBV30	TGTGCCTGGACCCTTGGGGCGGATAATTCACCCCTCCACTTT	CAWTLGADNSPLHF
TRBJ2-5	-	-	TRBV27	TGTGCCAGCAGTTTATGGCCCCAAGAGACCCAGTACTTC	CASSLWPQETQYF
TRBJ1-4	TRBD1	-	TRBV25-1	TGTGCCAGCAGTGGACTTGGGGGACAGGGGAATGAAAAACTGTTTTTT	CASSGLGGQGNEKLFF
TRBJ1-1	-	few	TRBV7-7	TGTGCTAGCAGCGTGCTGCCCCCAAGTAACACTGAAGCTTTCTTT	CASSVLPPSNTEAFF
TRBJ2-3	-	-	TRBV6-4	TGTGCCAGCAGCGAAAGCGGGACAGATACGCAGTATTTT	CASSESGTDTQYF
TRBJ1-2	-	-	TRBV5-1	TGCGCCAGCAGCTTGTATCCGGGGAACTATGGCTACACCTTC	CASSLYPGNYGYTF
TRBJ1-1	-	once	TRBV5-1	TGCGCCAGCAGCTTATTAGGACCTCACACTGAAGCTTTCTTT	CASSLLGPHTEAFF
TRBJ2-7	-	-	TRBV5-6	TGTGCCAGCAGCATGAGGTGGAGGAGCAGCTACGAGCAGTACTTC	CASSMRWRSSYEQYF
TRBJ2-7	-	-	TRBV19	TGTGCCAGTAGTATGCGAGGGGCCTACGAGCAGTACTTC	CASSMRGAYEQYF
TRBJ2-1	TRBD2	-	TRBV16	TGTGCCAGCAGCCATAGCGGGAGGGCCGTCAATGAGCAGTTCTTC	CASSHSGRAVNEQFF
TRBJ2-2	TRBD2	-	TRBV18	TGTGCCAGCTCATCCGTAAAGACTAGCGGGAGTTCGACCGGGGAGCTGTTTTTT	CASSSVKTSGSSTGELFF
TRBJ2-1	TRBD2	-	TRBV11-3	TGTGCCAGCAGCTCGGTAGCGGGGACACACAATGAGCAGTTCTTC	CASSSVAGTHNEQFF
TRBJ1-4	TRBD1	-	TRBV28	TGTGCCAGCAGTTTACCGGGACAGGGGATTCTGGAAGAAAAACTGTTTTTT	CASSLPGQGILEEKLFF
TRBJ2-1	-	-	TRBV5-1	TGCGCCAGCAGAAGGACGGTGAGGGAGCAGTTCTTC	CASRRTVREQFF
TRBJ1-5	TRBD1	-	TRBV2	TGTGCCAGCAGATCACAGGGGTGGCAATTCGGGCAGCATTTT	CASRSQGWQFGQHF
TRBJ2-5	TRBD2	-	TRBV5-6	TGTGCCAGCAGCCGCCTGGGAAGCGGGAGTGGGGAGACCCAGTACTTC	CASSRLGSGSGETQYF
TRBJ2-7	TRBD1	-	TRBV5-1	TGCGCCAGCAGCTTGACAGGACAGGGGGCCTACGAGCAGTACTTC	CASSLTGQGAYEQYF
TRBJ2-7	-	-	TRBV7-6	TGTGCCAGTCGTGGGGACTCCTCCTACGAGCAGTACTTC	CASRGDSSYEQYF
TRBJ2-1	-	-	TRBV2	TGTGCCAGCAGTGCCAGTGCCGGGGTCGGCAATGAGCAGTTCTTC	CASSASAGVGNEQFF
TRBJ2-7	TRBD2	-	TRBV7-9	TGTGCCAGCAGCCCCTACCGGGACTATATATCCTACGAGCAGTACTTC	CASSPYRDYISYEQYF
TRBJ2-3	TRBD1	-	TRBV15	TGTGCCACCAGCAGAGGCGGACAGGGGAAGGATACGCAGTATTTT	CATSRGGQGKDTQYF
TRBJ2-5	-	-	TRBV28	TGTGCCAGCACCCCTCGGGGGGCGGGTTTTGAGACCCAGTACTTC	CASTPRGAGFETQYF
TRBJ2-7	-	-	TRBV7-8	TGTGCCAGCAGCTTAGGCGGTTGGGGCTACGAGCAGTACTTC	CASSLGGWGYEQYF
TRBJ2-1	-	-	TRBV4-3	TGCGCCAGCAGCCTTAGTCTCTACAATGAGCAGTTCTTC	CASSLSLYNEQFF
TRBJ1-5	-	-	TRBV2	TGTGCCAGCAGAGTCGAGGGGGGTCGGGGTCAGCCCCAGCATTTT	CASRVEGGRGQPQHF
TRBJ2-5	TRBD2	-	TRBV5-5	TGTGCCAGCAGCGCCGGGGGGAGCGAACTTCAAGAGACCCAGTACTTC	CASSAGGSELQETQYF
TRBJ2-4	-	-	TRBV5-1	TGCGCCAGCAGTGCTGGTGACTGGAACATTCAGTACTTC	CASSAGDWNIQYF
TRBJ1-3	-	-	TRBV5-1	TGCGCCAGCAGCCGTATGGGGAGCTCTGGAAACACCATATATTTT	CASSRMGSSGNTIYF
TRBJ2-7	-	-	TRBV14	TGTGCCAGCAGCCTACCGGACGGACTCAGCGGATACGAGCAGTACTTC	CASSLPDGLSGYEQYF
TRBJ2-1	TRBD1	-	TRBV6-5	TGTGCCAGCAGCACGACAGGGAGCGATGAGCAGTTCTTC	CASSTTGSDEQFF
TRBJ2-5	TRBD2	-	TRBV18	TGTGCCAGCTCACCAGTAGCGGGAGGCCGGGAGACCCAGTACTTC	CASSPVAGGRETQYF
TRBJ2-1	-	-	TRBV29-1	TGCAGCGGGAAGGCAGCGGATATGGGTAATGAGCAGTTCTTC	CSGKAADMGNEQFF
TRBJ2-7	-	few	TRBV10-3	TGTGCCATCACCCGAGGCAGCTCCTACGAGCAGTACTTC	CAITRGSSYEQYF
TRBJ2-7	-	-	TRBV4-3	TGCGCCAGCAGCCAAGTGGACTCCTCCAACGAGCAGTACTTC	CASSQVDSSNEQYF
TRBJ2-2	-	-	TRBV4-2	TGTGCCAGCAGCCAGGGTAGTACCACCGGGGAGCTGTTTTTT	CASSQGSTTGELFF
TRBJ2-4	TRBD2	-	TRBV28	TGTGCCAGCAGTTCTTCAGCGGGATCCAAAAACATTCAGTACTTC	CASSSSAGSKNIQYF
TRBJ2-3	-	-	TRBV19	TGTGCCAGTAGTAAGGGGCCCGTCGCAGATACGCAGTATTTT	CASSKGPVADTQYF
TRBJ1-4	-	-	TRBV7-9	TGTGCCAGCAGCCCGGTGGGCCCTCGGGGGGAAAAACTGTTTTTT	CASSPVGPRGEKLFF
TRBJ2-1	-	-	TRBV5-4	TGTGCCCAGCATAATAGGCGGGACCCGAAGGATGAGCAGTTCTTC	CAQHNRRDPKDEQFF